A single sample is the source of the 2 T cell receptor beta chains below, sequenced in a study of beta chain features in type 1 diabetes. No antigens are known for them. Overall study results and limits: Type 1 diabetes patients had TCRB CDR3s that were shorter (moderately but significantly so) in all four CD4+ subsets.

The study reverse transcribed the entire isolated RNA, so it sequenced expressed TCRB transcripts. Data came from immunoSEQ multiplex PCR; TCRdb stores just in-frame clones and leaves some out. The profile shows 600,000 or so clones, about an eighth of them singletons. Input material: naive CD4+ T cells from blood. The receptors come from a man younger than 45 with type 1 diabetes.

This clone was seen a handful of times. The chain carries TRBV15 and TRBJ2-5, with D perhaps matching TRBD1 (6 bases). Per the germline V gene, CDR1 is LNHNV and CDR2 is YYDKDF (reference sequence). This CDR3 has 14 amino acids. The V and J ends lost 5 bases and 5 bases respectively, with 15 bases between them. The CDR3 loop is CATSGNRVGETQYF. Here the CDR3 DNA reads TGTGCCACCAGCGGTAACAGGGTCGGGGAGACCCAGTACTTC.

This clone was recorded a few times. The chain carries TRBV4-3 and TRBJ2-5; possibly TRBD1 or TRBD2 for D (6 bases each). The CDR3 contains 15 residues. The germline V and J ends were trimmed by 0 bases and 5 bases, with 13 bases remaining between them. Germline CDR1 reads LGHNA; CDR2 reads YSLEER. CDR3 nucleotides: TGCGCCAGCAGCCAAGATCGTGGGGGGCGCGAGACCCAGTACTTC. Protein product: CASSQDRGGRETQYF.